The rows below give T cell receptor beta chains drawn from one sample of a study of beta chain features in type 1 diabetes. Clones were read by immunoSEQ multiplex PCR, and TCRdb kept only the in-frame ones, dropping some. The sample lists approximately 150,000 clones; around 9.3% were seen once. The sample consisted of naive CD4+ T cells from blood. The receptors come from a young man in good health. Both conserved end residues are part of each CDR3. The order of the fields is clone size, J gene, V gene, D gene, CDR3 protein, CDR3 DNA. A D gene is named only where the DNA matches it firmly. Only part of the rows carry a size: once, few, many, or a class if the clone is expanded.

. TRBJ2-6 TRBV6-6 . CASSYRAPSGANVLTF TGTGCCAGCAGTTACAGAGCGCCCTCTGGGGCCAACGTCCTGACTTTC
. TRBJ2-3 TRBV7-2 TRBD1 CASSRTGVDTQYF TGTGCCAGCAGCCGGACAGGGGTAGATACGCAGTATTTT
few TRBJ2-1 TRBV7-8 TRBD1 CASSHTGGLSYNEQFF TGTGCCAGCAGCCACACAGGGGGACTCTCCTACAATGAGCAGTTCTTC
. TRBJ1-2 TRBV7-2 TRBD1 CASSLTGGIDYGYTF TGTGCCAGCAGCCTCACAGGGGGTATCGACTATGGCTACACCTTC
few TRBJ2-1 TRBV11-2 TRBD1 CASSSGQGAALSYNEQFF TGTGCCAGCAGCTCGGGACAGGGGGCAGCGTTATCCTACAATGAGCAGTTCTTC
few TRBJ2-2 TRBV6-1 TRBD1 CAGQGQPLGGELFF TGTGCCGGCCAGGGACAGCCTTTAGGTGGGGAGCTGTTTTTT
few TRBJ2-3 TRBV7-6 TRBD2 CASSLPTSGGGGDTQYF TGTGCCAGCAGCCTACCAACCTCGGGCGGGGGAGGAGATACGCAGTATTTT
few TRBJ1-4 TRBV5-6 TRBD1 CASSLGPMTGKIEKLFF TGTGCCAGCAGCTTGGGCCCTATGACAGGGAAAATTGAAAAACTGTTTTTT
once TRBJ1-1 TRBV6-5 . CASSYDRYTNTEAFF TGTGCCAGCAGTTACGACAGATATACGAACACTGAAGCTTTCTTT
few TRBJ2-1 TRBV18 . CASSLTERNYNEQFF TGTGCCAGCTCACTAACTGAGCGGAACTACAATGAGCAGTTCTTC
. TRBJ1-6 TRBV21-1 . CAVRQGKGSPLHF TGTGCCGTGCGACAGGGGAAAGGATCACCCCTCCACTTT
. TRBJ2-7 TRBV27 TRBD1 CASSPPGQGGQYF TGTGCCAGCAGTCCGCCTGGACAGGGCGGGCAGTACTTC
. TRBJ2-7 TRBV7-9 . CASSLAQGGPYEQYF TGTGCCAGCAGCTTAGCCCAGGGCGGCCCCTACGAGCAGTACTTC
. TRBJ2-3 TRBV7-9 TRBD1 CASSPRGTYSDTQYF TGTGCCAGCAGCCCCAGGGGGACATATTCAGATACGCAGTATTTT
. TRBJ2-7 TRBV4-3 TRBD1 CASSPGQGATYEQYF TGCGCCAGCAGCCCTGGGCAGGGGGCCACCTACGAGCAGTACTTC
many TRBJ2-3 TRBV11-2 . CASSFGGLTDTQYF TGTGCCAGCAGCTTCGGCGGGCTCACAGATACGCAGTATTTT
. TRBJ1-5 TRBV19 TRBD1 CASSIKPGGTQPQHF TGTGCCAGTAGTATAAAGCCAGGGGGCACGCAGCCCCAGCATTTT
few TRBJ1-2 TRBV7-2 . CASSLSGPGYTF TGTGCCAGCAGCTTATCTGGGCCTGGCTACACCTTC
few TRBJ2-6 TRBV6-1 . CASSAGHLAGANVLTF TGTGCCAGCAGTGCCGGACACCTAGCTGGGGCCAACGTCCTGACTTTC
few TRBJ1-4 TRBV6-6 . CASWQGANEKLFF TGTGCCAGTTGGCAGGGTGCTAATGAAAAACTGTTTTTT
many TRBJ1-5 TRBV19 . CASSIVPDQPQHF TGTGCCAGTAGTATAGTCCCGGATCAGCCCCAGCATTTT
. TRBJ2-3 TRBV4-2 TRBD2 CASSTTSGASTDTQYF TGTGCCAGCAGCACGACTAGCGGGGCTAGCACAGATACGCAGTATTTT
. TRBJ2-7 TRBV11-2 TRBD1 CASSFRGPTYEQYF TGTGCCAGCAGCTTCAGGGGGCCTACCTACGAGCAGTACTTC
few TRBJ1-2 TRBV15 TRBD1 CATAGGNYGYTF TGTGCCACCGCAGGGGGCAACTATGGCTACACCTTC
many TRBJ2-3 TRBV11-2 TRBD2 CASSTSGESTDTQYF TGTGCCAGCTCGACTAGCGGAGAAAGCACAGATACGCAGTATTTT
few TRBJ1-3 TRBV23-1 . CASSQSWYSDNSGNTIYF TGCGCCAGCAGTCAATCATGGTATTCGGACAACTCTGGAAACACCATATATTTT
many TRBJ2-6 TRBV7-2 . CASSLEGVGANVLTF TGTGCCAGCAGCTTAGAAGGGGTTGGGGCCAACGTCCTGACTTTC
. TRBJ1-3 TRBV4-1 TRBD1 CASSQGDRAGNTIYF TGCGCCAGCAGCCAGGGGGACAGGGCTGGAAACACCATATATTTT